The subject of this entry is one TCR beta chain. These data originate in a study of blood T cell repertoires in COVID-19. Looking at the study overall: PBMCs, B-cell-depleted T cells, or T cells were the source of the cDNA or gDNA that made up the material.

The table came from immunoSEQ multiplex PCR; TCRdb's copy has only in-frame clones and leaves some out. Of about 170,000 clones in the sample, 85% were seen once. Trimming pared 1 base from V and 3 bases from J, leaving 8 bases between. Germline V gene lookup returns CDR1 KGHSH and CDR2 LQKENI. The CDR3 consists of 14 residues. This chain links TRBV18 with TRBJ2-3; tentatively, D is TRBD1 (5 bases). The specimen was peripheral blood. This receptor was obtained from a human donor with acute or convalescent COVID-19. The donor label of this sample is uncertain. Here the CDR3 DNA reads TGTGCCAGCTCACCACTCAGGGAAACAGATACGCAGTATTTT. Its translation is CASSPLRETDTQYF.